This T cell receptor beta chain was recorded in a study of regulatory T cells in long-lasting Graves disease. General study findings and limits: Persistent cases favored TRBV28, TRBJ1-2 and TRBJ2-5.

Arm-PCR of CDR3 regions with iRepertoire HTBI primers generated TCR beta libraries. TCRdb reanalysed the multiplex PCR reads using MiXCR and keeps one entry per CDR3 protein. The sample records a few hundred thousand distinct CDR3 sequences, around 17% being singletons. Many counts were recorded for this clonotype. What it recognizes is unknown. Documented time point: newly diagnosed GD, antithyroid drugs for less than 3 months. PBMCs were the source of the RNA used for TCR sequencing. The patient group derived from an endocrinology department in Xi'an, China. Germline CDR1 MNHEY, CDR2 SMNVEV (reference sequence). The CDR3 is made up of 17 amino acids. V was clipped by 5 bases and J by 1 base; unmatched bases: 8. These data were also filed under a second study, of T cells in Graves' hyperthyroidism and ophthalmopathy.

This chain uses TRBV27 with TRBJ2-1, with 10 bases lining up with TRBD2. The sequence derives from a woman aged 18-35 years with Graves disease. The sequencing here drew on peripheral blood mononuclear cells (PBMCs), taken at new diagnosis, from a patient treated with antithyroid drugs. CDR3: CASSRLGLAASYNEQFF. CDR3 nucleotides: TGTGCCAGCAGTCGGCTAGGACTAGCGGCATCCTACAATGAGCAGTTCTTC.